The rows below give T cell receptor beta chains drawn from one sample of a study of post-analysis software for immune sequencing data. TCRdb re-analysed the PCR reads in MiXCR, keeping a single row per CDR3 protein. The table records about half a million distinct CDR3 sequences, around 34% of them present only once. The specimen was blood. The receptor set was obtained from a girl aged 2 to 17 with multiple sclerosis. Each CDR3 is given with its conserved first and last residue. The D gene is left open where the match is weak. Clone sizes are given selectively: once, few, many, or a class where the clone is expanded.

clone_size	v_call	d_call	j_call	cdr3_aa	cdr3_nt
NA	TRBV20-1	NA	TRBJ2-3	CSADGGPGTADTQYF	TGCAGTGCTGACGGGGGCCCCGGGACCGCAGATACGCAGTATTTT
NA	TRBV20-1	NA	TRBJ2-1	CSAPGGERSYNEQFF	TGCAGTGCCCCAGGGGGGGAACGCTCCTACAATGAGCAGTTCTTC
NA	TRBV3-1	NA	TRBJ1-2	CASSSGMANNYGYTF	TGTGCCAGCAGCTCAGGCATGGCGAATAACTATGGCTACACCTTC
NA	TRBV14	NA	TRBJ1-4	CASSHTGTRLEKLFF	TGTGCCAGCAGCCACACCGGGACAAGGCTTGAAAAACTGTTTTTT
few	TRBV20-1	NA	TRBJ1-2	CSARVALSSGYGYTF	TGCAGTGCTAGAGTGGCCCTTTCTTCGGGCTATGGCTACACCTTC
few	TRBV6-1	NA	TRBJ1-2	CASSNSGHNYGYTF	TGTGCCAGCAGTAATTCGGGACACAACTATGGCTACACCTTC
few	TRBV5-1	TRBD1	TRBJ1-2	CASRVDRGFDYGYTF	TGCGCCAGCAGAGTGGACAGGGGATTTGACTATGGCTACACCTTC
NA	TRBV20-1	TRBD2	TRBJ2-7	CSATAGTTRADEQYF	TGCAGTGCTACTGCCGGGACTACCAGGGCCGACGAGCAGTACTTC
once	TRBV5-1	TRBD1	TRBJ1-4	CASSGRERGLINDEKLFF	TGCGCCAGCAGCGGACGGGAAAGGGGGCTAATTAATGACGAAAAGCTGTTTTTT
NA	TRBV10-1	NA	TRBJ1-1	CASSGFTGNTEAFF	TGCGCCAGCAGTGGGTTTACAGGCAACACTGAAGCTTTCTTT
NA	TRBV5-6	NA	TRBJ2-1	CASSPRRGGEQFF	TGTGCCAGCAGCCCCCGCAGAGGAGGCGAGCAGTTCTTC
NA	TRBV6-6	TRBD1	TRBJ2-1	CASSYLGQDNEQFF	TGTGCCAGCAGTTACTTGGGACAGGACAATGAGCAGTTCTTC
NA	TRBV5-1	NA	TRBJ1-2	CASSLAPGSYGYTF	TGCGCCAGCAGCTTGGCCCCGGGTTCATATGGCTACACCTTC
NA	TRBV20-1	NA	TRBJ2-3	CSARTGTTQYF	TGCAGTGCTAGGACTGGGACGACGCAGTATTTT
NA	TRBV20-1	NA	TRBJ1-2	CSARDPGTYGYTF	TGCAGTGCTAGAGATCCGGGGACCTATGGCTACACCTTC
few	TRBV4-1	TRBD2	TRBJ2-1	CASTTLAGGMNEQFF	TGCGCCAGCACCACATTAGCGGGGGGAATGAATGAGCAGTTCTTC
NA	TRBV7-2	TRBD1	TRBJ1-5	CASSPGQTFGNQPQHF	TGTGCCAGCAGCCCGGGACAGACCTTTGGCAATCAGCCCCAGCATTTT
NA	TRBV4-1	TRBD2	TRBJ2-3	CASSQEVGLAALTDTQYF	TGCGCCAGCAGCCAAGAGGTCGGGCTAGCGGCCCTCACAGATACGCAGTATTTT
NA	TRBV5-5	NA	TRBJ1-6	CASSLVGGGSSPLHF	TGTGCCAGCAGCCTGGTTGGGGGGGGTAGTTCACCCCTCCACTTT
NA	TRBV28	NA	TRBJ1-4	CASSLWREHEKLFF	TGTGCCAGCAGTTTATGGAGGGAGCATGAAAAACTGTTTTTT
NA	TRBV7-2	NA	TRBJ2-3	CASSLRGGLSAYF	TGTGCCAGCAGCTTAAGGGGCGGGTTAAGTGCGTATTTT
NA	TRBV15	NA	TRBJ1-1	CATSRDRFDRQNTEAFF	TGTGCCACCAGCAGAGATCGGTTCGACAGACAGAACACTGAAGCTTTCTTT
few	TRBV20-1	NA	TRBJ2-7	CSVGQDSAYEQYF	TGCAGTGTCGGTCAGGACAGCGCCTACGAGCAGTACTTC
NA	TRBV5-1	TRBD2	TRBJ2-5	CASTRGGGGQETQYF	TGCGCCAGCACCCGGGGGGGCGGAGGCCAAGAGACCCAGTACTTC
once	TRBV7-2	NA	TRBJ1-1	CASSLWRAGVTEAFF	TGTGCCAGCAGCTTATGGAGGGCAGGGGTTACTGAAGCTTTCTTT
few	TRBV20-1	NA	TRBJ1-4	CSAYTGQHEKLFF	TGCAGTGCCTACACGGGCCAACATGAAAAACTGTTTTTT
NA	TRBV20-1	NA	TRBJ1-2	CSARGHEQGDYGYTF	TGCAGTGCTAGGGGGCACGAGCAGGGCGACTATGGCTACACCTTC
few	TRBV10-3	TRBD2	TRBJ2-1	CAISLDASGGSDNEQFF	TGTGCCATCAGCCTAGATGCTAGCGGGGGGTCCGACAATGAGCAGTTCTTC
NA	TRBV28	NA	TRBJ1-2	CASSLGAADYGYTF	TGTGCCAGCAGTCTCGGGGCGGCGGACTATGGCTACACCTTC
once	TRBV28	NA	TRBJ1-4	CASSLWGANEKLFF	TGTGCCAGCAGTCTCTGGGGGGCTAATGAAAAACTGTTTTTT
NA	TRBV7-2	TRBD2	TRBJ2-1	CASTLLAGGPWDEQFF	TGTGCCAGCACCCTTCTGGCGGGGGGGCCATGGGATGAGCAGTTCTTC
NA	TRBV5-1	NA	TRBJ2-1	CASSPGLQAVHEQFF	TGCGCCAGCAGCCCCGGACTGCAGGCAGTCCATGAGCAGTTCTTC
NA	TRBV7-9	TRBD2	TRBJ2-1	CASSFERGRDEQFF	TGTGCCAGCAGCTTCGAGCGAGGGAGGGATGAGCAGTTCTTC
NA	TRBV20-1	TRBD1	TRBJ2-5	CSARDPGTGCETQYF	TGCAGTGCTAGAGATCCCGGGACAGGGTGTGAGACCCAGTACTTC
NA	TRBV6-2/TRBV6-3	NA	TRBJ2-7	CASWVSGGSYEQYF	TGTGCCAGCTGGGTCTCGGGTGGCTCCTACGAGCAGTACTTC
NA	TRBV7-3	NA	TRBJ1-1	CASSLGPSNAEAFF	TGTGCCAGCAGCTTAGGGCCTTCGAACGCTGAAGCTTTCTTT
few	TRBV20-1	NA	TRBJ1-5	CSAAVGGFSNQPQHF	TGCAGTGCTGCCGTCGGGGGATTTAGCAATCAGCCCCAGCATTTT
many	TRBV5-1	TRBD1	TRBJ1-4	CASSLGQGNEKLFF	TGTGCCAGCAGCTTAGGACAGGGCAATGAAAAACTGTTTTTT
NA	TRBV5-1	TRBD1	TRBJ2-3	CASSLQGQGATDTQYF	TGCGCCAGCAGCTTACAGGGACAGGGGGCAACAGATACGCAGTATTTT
NA	TRBV7-2	TRBD1	TRBJ1-6	CASSQGQGAYNSPLHF	TGTGCCAGCAGCCAGGGACAGGGGGCGTATAATTCACCCCTCCACTTT
few	TRBV18	NA	TRBJ2-5	CASSPQRETQYF	TGTGCCAGCTCACCACAGAGGGAGACCCAGTACTTC
NA	TRBV25-1	NA	TRBJ1-5	CASSESAILGQPQHF	TGTGCCAGCAGTGAATCCGCTATATTAGGTCAGCCCCAGCATTTT
few	TRBV20-1	TRBD1	TRBJ2-3	CSAQYGQGKWTQYF	TGCAGTGCCCAATATGGACAGGGGAAGTGGACGCAGTATTTT
few	TRBV6-5	NA	TRBJ2-7	CASSLGTPDIYEQYF	TGTGCCAGCAGCCTAGGGACACCCGACATCTACGAGCAGTACTTC
NA	TRBV9	TRBD1	TRBJ2-4	CASSVGFGQGAKEQYF	TGTGCCAGCAGCGTAGGATTTGGACAGGGGGCCAAAGAGCAGTACTTC